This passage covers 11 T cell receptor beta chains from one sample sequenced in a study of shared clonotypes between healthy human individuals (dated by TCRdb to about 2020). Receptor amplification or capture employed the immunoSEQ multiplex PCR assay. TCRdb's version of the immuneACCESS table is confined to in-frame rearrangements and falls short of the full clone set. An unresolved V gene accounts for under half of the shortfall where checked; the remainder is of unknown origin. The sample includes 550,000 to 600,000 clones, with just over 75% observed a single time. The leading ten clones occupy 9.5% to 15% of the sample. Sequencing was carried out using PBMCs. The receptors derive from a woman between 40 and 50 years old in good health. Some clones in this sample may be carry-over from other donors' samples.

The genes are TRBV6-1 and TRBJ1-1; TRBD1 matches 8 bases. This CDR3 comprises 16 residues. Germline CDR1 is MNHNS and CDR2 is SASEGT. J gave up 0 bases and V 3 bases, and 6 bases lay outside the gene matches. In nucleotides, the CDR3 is TGTGCCAGCAGTGACCTCCGGACAGGGTTGAACACTGAAGCTTTCTTT. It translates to CASSDLRTGLNTEAFF.

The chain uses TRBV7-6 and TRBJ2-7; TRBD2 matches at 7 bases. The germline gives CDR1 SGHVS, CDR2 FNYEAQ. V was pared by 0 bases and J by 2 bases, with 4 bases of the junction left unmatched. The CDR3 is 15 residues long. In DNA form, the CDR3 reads TGTGCCAGCAGCTTAGCTAGTAGCGGGCCCTACGAGCAGTACTTC. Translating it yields CASSLASSGPYEQYF.

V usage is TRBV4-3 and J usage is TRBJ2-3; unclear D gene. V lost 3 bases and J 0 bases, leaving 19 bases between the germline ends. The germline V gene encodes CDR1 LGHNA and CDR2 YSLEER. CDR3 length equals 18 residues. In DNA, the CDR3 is TGCGCCAGCAGCCACCGACCGGCAGGATCCACTAGCACAGATACGCAGTATTTT. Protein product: CASSHRPAGSTSTDTQYF.

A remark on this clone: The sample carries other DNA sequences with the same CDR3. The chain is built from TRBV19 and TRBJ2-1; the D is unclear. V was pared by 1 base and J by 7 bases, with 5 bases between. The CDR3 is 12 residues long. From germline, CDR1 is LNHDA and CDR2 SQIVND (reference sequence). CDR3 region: CASSIGGNEQFF. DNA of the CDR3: TGTGCCAGTAGTATAGGGGGTAATGAGCAGTTCTTC.

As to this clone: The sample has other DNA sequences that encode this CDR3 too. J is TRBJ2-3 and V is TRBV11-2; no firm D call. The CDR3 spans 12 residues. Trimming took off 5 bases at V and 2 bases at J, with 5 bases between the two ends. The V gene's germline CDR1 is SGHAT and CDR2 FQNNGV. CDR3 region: CASSVYTDTQYF. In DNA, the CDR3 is TGTGCCAGCAGCGTTTACACAGATACGCAGTATTTT.

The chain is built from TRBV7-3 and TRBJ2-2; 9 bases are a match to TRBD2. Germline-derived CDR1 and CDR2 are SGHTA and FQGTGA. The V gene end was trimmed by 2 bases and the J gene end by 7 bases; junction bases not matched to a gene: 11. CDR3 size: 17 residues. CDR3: CASSLFAGGPGGGELFF. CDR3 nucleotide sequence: TGTGCCAGCAGCTTATTCGCGGGAGGGCCGGGTGGCGGGGAGCTGTTTTTT.

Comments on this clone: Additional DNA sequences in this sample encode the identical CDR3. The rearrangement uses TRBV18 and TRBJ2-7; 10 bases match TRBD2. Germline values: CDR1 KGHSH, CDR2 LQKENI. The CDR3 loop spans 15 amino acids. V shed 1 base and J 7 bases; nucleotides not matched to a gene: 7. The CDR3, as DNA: TGTGCCAGCTCACCACGGCTAGCGGGAGAGGGGGAGCAGTACTTC. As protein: CASSPRLAGEGEQYF.

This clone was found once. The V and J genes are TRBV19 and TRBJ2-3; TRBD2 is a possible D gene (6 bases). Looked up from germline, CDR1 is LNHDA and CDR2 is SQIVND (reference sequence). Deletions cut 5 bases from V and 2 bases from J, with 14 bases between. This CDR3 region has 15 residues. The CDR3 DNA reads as TGTGCCAGTAGTTTTAGCGGTCCTCCCACAGATACGCAGTATTTT. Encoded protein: CASSFSGPPTDTQYF.

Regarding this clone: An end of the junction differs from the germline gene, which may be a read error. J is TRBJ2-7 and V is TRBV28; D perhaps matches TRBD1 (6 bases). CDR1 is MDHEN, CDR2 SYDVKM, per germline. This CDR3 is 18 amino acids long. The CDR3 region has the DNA TGTGCCAGCAGTTTTTACGGTAGCAGGGGCCCTCGAGCCTACGAGCAGCACTTC. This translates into CASSFYGSRGPRAYEQHF.

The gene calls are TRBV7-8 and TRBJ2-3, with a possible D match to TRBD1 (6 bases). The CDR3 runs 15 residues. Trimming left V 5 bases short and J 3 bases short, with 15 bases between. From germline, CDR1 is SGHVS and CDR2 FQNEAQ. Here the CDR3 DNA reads TGTGCCAGCAGCCCCGTAACAGGGAAGACAGATACGCAGTATTTT. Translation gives CASSPVTGKTDTQYF.

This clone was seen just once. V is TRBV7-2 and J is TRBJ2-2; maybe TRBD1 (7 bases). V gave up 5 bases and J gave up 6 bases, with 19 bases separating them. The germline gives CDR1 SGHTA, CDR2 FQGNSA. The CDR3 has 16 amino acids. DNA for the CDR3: TGTGCCAGCAGCCCCAGACAGGGACTCTTGTCCGGGGAGCTGTTTTTT. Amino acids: CASSPRQGLLSGELFF.